This T cell receptor beta chain was documented in a study of T cells after somatic rescue of genetic block. Assay: immunoSEQ multiplex PCR; the TCRdb copy retains only in-frame clones and omits some. The sample shows 12,000 or so clones, 65% to 85% of them seen only once. The CDR3 spans 16 residues. Looked up from germline, CDR1 is LGHNA and CDR2 is YNFKEQ. Trimming took 5 bases from V and 4 from J; bases not matched to a gene: 7. The rearrangement links TRBV4-2 to TRBJ2-3, with TRBD1 matching 12 bases. This receptor was taken from a boy younger than 18. Sequencing used peripheral blood mononuclear cells (PBMCs). The CDR3: CASSMGQGATPDTQYF. The CDR3 nucleotides read TGTGCCAGCAGCATGGGACAGGGGGCGACCCCAGATACGCAGTATTTT.